This TCR beta chain was sequenced during a study of cytotoxic CD8 clonotypes in ibrutinib-treated CLL. Study background: Of a cohort that held some eleven relapsed/refractory and under 16 treatment-naive patients, roughly 18 were IGHV unmutated. Study-wide points: Timing of sampling differed between sustained-remission and progressing patients. The study found clonality rose at ibrutinib response, then fell toward baseline at progression. Baseline clonality, above age-matched healthy donor levels, tracked circulating CD8+ T-cell counts.

CDR1 and CDR2 from the germline V gene are LNHDA and SQIVND (reference sequence). This CDR3 contains 17 residues. The ends lost 5 bases at V and 0 bases at J; junction bases unmatched: 6. This clone has a single count. Its antigen is as yet unknown. Repertoires were generated with immunoSEQ multiplex PCR, while TCRdb's copy carries only in-frame clones and drops some. The repertoire holds some 200,000 clones, with 60% to 80% as singletons. The chain couples TRBV19 to TRBJ1-5; 11 positions match TRBD1. Sample: PBMCs, taken after 12 months of ibrutinib treatment. The receptor was derived from a human donor with chronic lymphocytic leukemia. The CDR3 is CASSWDRGVGSNQPQHF. The CDR3 nucleotides read TGTGCCAGTAGTTGGGACAGGGGGGTAGGTAGCAATCAGCCCCAGCATTTT. Complete variable domain (other parts from reference TRBV19 and TRBJ1-5): DGGITQSPKYLFRKEGQNVTLSCEQNLNHDAMYWYRQDPGQGLRLIYYSQIVNDFQKGDIAEGYSVSREKKESFPLTVTSAQKNPTAFYLCASSWDRGVGSNQPQHFGDGTRLSIL.